This TCR beta chain was sequenced during a study of neurological immune-mediated disorders. TCRdb passed the 5' RACE reads through MiXCR, listing each CDR3 protein once. The sample lists fewer than 85,000 distinct CDR3 sequences, roughly 4.8% seen once, with about 2.2% in the top ten. After removal of 5 bases from V and 5 bases from J, the junction contained 9 bases not matched to a gene. CDR1 and CDR2 (germline): DFQATT, SNEGSKA (reference sequence). This CDR3 is built from 14 residues. The V call is TRBV20-1, the J call TRBJ2-5; TRBD2 matches at 9 bases. Sequencing was performed on PBMCs. The sequence was collected from a woman in her sixties or seventies with multiple sclerosis. DNA of the CDR3: TGCAGTGCTCCTAGACTAGCGGTTCAGGAGACCCAGTACTTC. As protein: CSAPRLAVQETQYF.